These T cell receptor beta chains were read from a single sample in a study of T cell repertoires in cytomegalovirus infection. One entry per CDR3 protein, called by TCRdb with MiXCR from the reads. The sample holds around 210,000 distinct CDR3 sequences; about 7% are singletons and the top ten take about 6.3%. The sample consisted of PBMCs. The receptor set was obtained from a human donor in good health (CMV status not recorded). Some clones in this sample may be carry-over from other donors' samples. The CDR3 runs from the conserved cysteine through the conserved F or W. D genes are given only for firm matches. Clone size is stated in some rows and not others, as once, few, many or a class when expanded.

TRBV7-8	TRBJ2-1	.	13	few	CASSSPTGNEQFF	TGTGCCAGCAGCTCCCCGACGGGAAATGAGCAGTTCTTC
TRBV14	TRBJ1-1	.	11	few	CASSQASEAFF	TGTGCCAGCAGCCAGGCCTCTGAAGCTTTCTTT
TRBV27	TRBJ2-2	.	15	many	CASSNGGRGTGELFF	TGTGCCAGCAGTAATGGCGGTCGTGGCACCGGGGAGCTGTTTTTT
TRBV7-8	TRBJ1-1	.	17	many	CASSLEQVSSLNTEAFF	TGTGCCAGCAGCTTAGAACAGGTTTCGTCTCTTAACACTGAAGCTTTCTTT
TRBV9	TRBJ2-7	.	13	many	CASSTQTDYEQYF	TGTGCCAGCAGCACCCAGACCGACTACGAGCAGTACTTC
TRBV6-2/TRBV6-3	TRBJ1-2	.	15	many	CASRPLGGKGYGYTF	TGTGCCAGCAGACCCCTCGGGGGGAAGGGGTATGGCTACACCTTC
TRBV7-6	TRBJ1-1	.	15	many	CASSPGRLVNTEAFF	TGTGCCAGCAGCCCAGGCCGCCTTGTGAACACTGAAGCTTTCTTT
TRBV3-1	TRBJ1-2	TRBD1	13	few	CASSQEWDSFYTF	TGTGCCAGCAGCCAAGAATGGGACAGTTTCTACACCTTC
TRBV20-1	TRBJ2-1	TRBD2	17	many	CSAREPGTSGGAYEQFF	TGCAGTGCTAGAGAGCCCGGGACTAGCGGGGGGGCCTATGAGCAGTTCTTC
TRBV7-9	TRBJ2-2	TRBD2	19	many	CASSSYPIKRGAVTGELFF	TGTGCCAGCAGCTCCTACCCGATAAAGCGGGGGGCCGTCACCGGGGAGCTGTTTTTT
TRBV7-3	TRBJ2-7	.	16	.	CASSPGPGQSLGEQYF	TGTGCCAGCAGCCCGGGACCGGGACAATCCCTCGGTGAGCAGTACTTC
TRBV20-1	TRBJ2-6	.	16	many	CSAKRIGAVGANVLTF	TGCAGTGCTAAGCGGATCGGGGCTGTAGGGGCCAACGTCCTGACTTTC
TRBV2	TRBJ1-5	.	11	many	CASSDTQPQHF	TGTGCCAGCAGTGATACGCAGCCCCAGCATTTT
TRBV9	TRBJ1-1	.	15	.	CASSVRGLGDTEAFF	TGTGCCAGCAGCGTCCGTGGGCTTGGGGACACTGAAGCTTTCTTT
TRBV29-1	TRBJ1-2	TRBD1	12	few	CSVWTGAYGYTF	TGCAGCGTCTGGACAGGGGCGTATGGCTACACCTTC
TRBV20-1	TRBJ2-3	.	15	.	CSARVRPLQADTQYF	TGCAGTGCTAGAGTCAGGCCGCTTCAGGCAGATACGCAGTATTTT
TRBV5-1	TRBJ2-2	TRBD1	16	many	CASSYGTADSARELFF	TGCGCCAGCAGCTACGGGACAGCGGACTCTGCTAGGGAGCTGTTTTTT
TRBV2	TRBJ2-1	TRBD2	14	.	CASRSGGLYNEQFF	TGTGCCAGCAGAAGCGGGGGCCTTTACAATGAGCAGTTCTTC
TRBV20-1	TRBJ2-3	TRBD2	13	many	CSARSGGYGTQYF	TGCAGTGCTAGAAGCGGGGGGTATGGAACGCAGTATTTT
TRBV28	TRBJ2-6	.	17	many	CASSLPQYSSGANVLTF	TGTGCCAGCAGTTTACCCCAATACAGTTCTGGGGCCAACGTCCTGACTTTC
TRBV29-1	TRBJ2-7	TRBD1	13	few	CSVTGQGAYEQYF	TGCAGCGTCACGGGACAGGGGGCCTACGAGCAGTACTTC
TRBV7-2	TRBJ2-7	.	14	many	CASTLKGISYEQYF	TGTGCCAGCACCTTAAAAGGAATCTCCTACGAGCAGTACTTC
TRBV19	TRBJ1-1	.	12	many	CASRERGTEAFF	TGTGCCAGTAGGGAAAGGGGCACTGAAGCTTTCTTT
TRBV6-6	TRBJ1-4	.	14	many	CASLTSATNEKLFF	TGTGCCAGCTTGACCAGTGCAACTAATGAAAAACTGTTTTTT
TRBV2	TRBJ2-2	.	11	many	CASTNSGELFF	TGTGCCAGCACCAATTCCGGGGAGCTGTTTTTT
TRBV6-2/TRBV6-3	TRBJ1-5	.	12	many	CASSGDGPTQHF	TGTGCCAGCAGTGGGGACGGCCCGACCCAGCATTTT
TRBV7-6	TRBJ2-7	TRBD1	14	many	CASSFRTGEDEQYF	TGTGCCAGCAGCTTCCGGACAGGGGAGGACGAGCAGTACTTC
TRBV28	TRBJ2-4	.	13	many	CASSRGGGNIQYF	TGTGCCAGCTCTAGGGGAGGGGGTAACATTCAGTACTTC
TRBV29-1	TRBJ2-3	.	15	many	CSARIIGAGPDTQYF	TGCAGCGCCCGAATAATCGGGGCGGGCCCAGATACGCAGTATTTT
TRBV25-1	TRBJ2-2	.	14	many	CASSWSSNTGELFF	TGTGCCAGCAGCTGGTCTTCGAACACCGGGGAGCTGTTTTTT
TRBV7-2	TRBJ2-7	TRBD2	15	many	CASSKGRGGSHEQYF	TGTGCCAGCTCCAAGGGGCGGGGGGGCTCCCACGAGCAGTACTTC
TRBV14	TRBJ2-1	.	14	.	CASSQDPGRNEQFF	TGTGCCAGCAGCCAAGATCCAGGGCGGAATGAGCAGTTCTTC
TRBV20-1	TRBJ2-2	.	14	few	CSARRGVIAGELFF	TGCAGTGCTAGGAGGGGGGTTATCGCCGGGGAGCTGTTTTTT
TRBV5-1	TRBJ2-7	TRBD1	15	.	CASSLEGAPVYEQYF	TGCGCCAGCAGCTTGGAGGGGGCGCCAGTCTACGAGCAGTACTTC
TRBV7-9	TRBJ1-2	.	12	many	CASSLSGNGYTF	TGTGCCAGCAGCTTATCAGGGAATGGCTACACCTTC
TRBV6-1	TRBJ1-5	.	16	many	CASRSRGEGSNQPQHF	TGTGCCAGCAGATCACGGGGGGAGGGAAGCAATCAGCCCCAGCATTTT
TRBV28	TRBJ1-6	.	15	many	CASSFIQGLYSPLHF	TGTGCCAGCAGTTTTATACAGGGTCTCTATTCACCCCTCCACTTT
TRBV5-4	TRBJ1-5	.	20	many	CASSPWVSPGMTAGNQPQHF	TGTGCCAGCAGCCCCTGGGTATCCCCGGGAATGACAGCAGGTAATCAGCCCCAGCATTTT
TRBV6-2/TRBV6-3	TRBJ1-1	.	17	many	CASSAGTLKTMNTEAFF	TGTGCCAGCAGTGCGGGGACTTTAAAAACCATGAACACTGAAGCTTTCTTT
TRBV7-2	TRBJ2-5	TRBD2	19	many	CASSLAASGGARGGETQYF	TGTGCCAGCAGCTTAGCGGCAAGCGGGGGGGCCCGGGGTGGGGAGACCCAGTACTTC
TRBV12-3/TRBV12-4	TRBJ1-1	.	13	many	CASSSGWGTEAFF	TGTGCCAGCAGCTCAGGGTGGGGCACTGAAGCTTTCTTT
TRBV7-8	TRBJ2-3	TRBD2	16	many	CASSARLAGDGDTQYF	TGTGCCAGCAGCGCGCGACTAGCGGGGGATGGAGATACGCAGTATTTT
TRBV20-1	TRBJ2-1	.	14	many	CSAAHQTRRDEQFF	TGCAGTGCTGCCCACCAGACCCGGAGAGATGAGCAGTTCTTC
TRBV27	TRBJ1-2	.	15	many	CASSFGQGFLYGYTF	TGTGCCAGCAGTTTTGGCCAGGGGTTCCTCTATGGCTACACCTTC
TRBV28	TRBJ2-7	.	12	many	CASSFGQLLPDF	TGTGCCAGCAGTTTTGGCCAACTTCTTCCAGACTTC
TRBV9	TRBJ2-5	.	15	many	CASTTPGGAKETQYF	TGTGCCAGCACCACCCCGGGGGGCGCGAAGGAGACCCAGTACTTC
TRBV20-1	TRBJ2-5	TRBD2	15	many	CSALIAGGLEETQYF	TGCAGTGCCCTCATAGCGGGGGGGCTTGAAGAGACCCAGTACTTC
TRBV28	TRBJ1-4	.	13	many	CASRRVGYEKLFF	TGTGCCAGCAGGAGGGTAGGGTATGAAAAACTGTTTTTT
TRBV7-2	TRBJ1-5	.	13	many	CASSFYSNQPQHF	TGTGCCAGCAGCTTTTATAGCAATCAGCCCCAGCATTTT
TRBV6-2/TRBV6-3	TRBJ2-6	TRBD1	17	many	CASRRGDRTSGANVLTF	TGTGCCAGCAGACGCGGGGACAGGACCTCTGGGGCCAACGTCCTGACTTTC
TRBV25-1	TRBJ2-7	.	17	.	CASSDTGTAPTAAEQYF	TGTGCCAGCAGTGATACCGGGACTGCACCTACCGCGGCCGAGCAGTACTTC